These 27 T cell receptor beta chains came from one sample sequenced in a study of cytomegalovirus exposure and HLA in healthy donors (dated by TCRdb to 2017 to 2019). Library preparation used the immunoSEQ multiplex PCR assay. For the multiplex PCR, a mixture combining 60 forward primers for TCR Vbeta segments and 13 reverse primers for TCR Jbeta segments was used. The clones in this table, taken by TCRdb from immuneACCESS, are in-frame only. Not every clone is retained; where verified, under half of the shortfall comes from an unresolved V gene, and the cause of the rest is unknown. The sample's clone listing holds fewer than 150,000 clones. The biggest ten clones account for approximately 2.6% of the sample. The sample comprised PBMCs. The receptors shown here come from a man aged 40-49 years in good health and CMV-seronegative.

The V gene is TRBV7-2, the J gene TRBJ1-6; D gene uncertain. The CDR3 has 14 residues. Trimming removed 5 bases from V and 10 bases from J, with 15 bases in between. Germline V gives CDR1 SGHTA, CDR2 FQGNSA. The CDR3 reads CASSLGAAVSPLHF. CDR3 nucleotides: TGTGCCAGCAGCCTGGGCGCCGCCGTGTCACCCCTCCACTTT.

This sequence joins TRBV10-3 and TRBJ2-2; 8 positions match TRBD1. J gave up 4 bases and V 6 bases, and 1 base lay outside the gene matches. The CDR3 sequence is 13 residues long. The germline V gene has CDR1 ENHRY and CDR2 SYGVKD. DNA for the CDR3: TGTGCCATCAGACAGGGGGGCACCGGGGAGCTGTTTTTT. Translating gives CAIRQGGTGELFF.

V gene TRBV28 combines with J gene TRBJ2-7; possibly TRBD2 for D (6 bases). V gave up 5 bases and J gave up 3 bases, with 11 bases separating them. This CDR3 contains 13 residues. Germline-derived CDR1 and CDR2 are MDHEN and SYDVKM. The DNA of the CDR3 is TGTGCCAGCAGTGTGCGGGGCCGCTACGAGCAGTACTTC. This codes for CASSVRGRYEQYF.

The chain uses TRBV2 and TRBJ2-5; no clear D. This CDR3 comprises 12 residues. From germline, CDR1 is SNHLY and CDR2 FYNNEI. Trimming removed 6 bases from V and 0 bases from J, with 5 bases in between. The DNA of the CDR3 is TGTGCCAGCAGGTCTGACCAAGAGACCCAGTACTTC. Amino acids: CASRSDQETQYF. The full variable domain, with the rest looked up from reference TRBV2 and TRBJ2-5, is EPEVTQTPSHQVTQMGQEVILRCVPISNHLYFYWYRQILGQKVEFLVSFYNNEISEKSEIFDDQFSVERPDGSNFTLKIRSTKLEDSAMYFCASRSDQETQYFGPGTRLLVL.

The chain couples TRBV4-3 to TRBJ1-1; 7 nucleotides agree with TRBD1. This CDR3 has 19 amino acids. The V segment lost 0 bases and the J segment 4 bases; nucleotides outside the gene matches: 17. Germline CDR1 is LGHNA and CDR2 is YSLEER. Written as DNA, the CDR3 is TGCGCCAGCAGCCAAGATCACTGGGTAGGGGGCAGCCAATCCACTGAAGCTTTCTTT. The encoded protein is CASSQDHWVGGSQSTEAFF.

The chain couples TRBV18 to TRBJ2-7; 7 bases fit TRBD1. After removal of 5 bases from V and 5 bases from J, the junction contained 6 bases not matched to a gene. Germline values: CDR1 KGHSH, CDR2 LQKENI. This CDR3 spans 13 amino acids. CDR3 coding DNA: TGTGCCAGCTCAGGGCAGGGGGTCCACGAGCAGTACTTC. Its protein product is CASSGQGVHEQYF.

The rearrangement uses TRBV28 and TRBJ1-2; 12 bases are shared with TRBD1. The germline V gene encodes CDR1 MDHEN and CDR2 SYDVKM. This CDR3 contains 17 residues. Trimming removed 6 bases from V and 7 bases from J; junction bases left unmatched: 15. CDR3 sequence (DNA): TGTGCCAGCAGGACCCAGGGACAGGGGGCGCGCAATGGTGGCTACACCTTC. Translating it yields CASRTQGQGARNGGYTF.

The rearrangement joins TRBV4-1 to TRBJ2-6; D is possibly TRBD1 (6 bases). CDR3 length: 16 amino acids. V lost 2 bases to trimming and J lost 2 bases, with 10 bases between them. In germline, CDR1 is MGHRA, CDR2 YSYEKL. CDR3 sequence reads: CASSQPNRAGANVLTF. The CDR3 DNA reads TGCGCCAGCAGCCAACCAAACAGGGCTGGGGCCAACGTCCTGACTTTC.

The chain combines TRBV5-1 with TRBJ2-5, with 7 positions matching TRBD1. V lost 0 bases to trimming and J lost 5 bases; unmatched junction nucleotides: 4. Germline CDR1 is SGHRS and CDR2 is YFSETQ. This CDR3 comprises 14 residues. The CDR3 loop is CASSLGTGEETQYF. The CDR3 DNA reads as TGCGCCAGCAGCTTGGGGACAGGCGAGGAGACCCAGTACTTC.

The rearrangement uses TRBV4-2 and TRBJ2-7; TRBD1 agrees at 7 bases. V shed 0 bases, J shed 5 bases, and the junction held 13 bases outside the gene matches. Per the germline V gene, CDR1 is LGHNA and CDR2 is YNFKEQ. CDR3 length equals 17 residues. The CDR3 coding sequence is TGTGCCAGCAGCCAAGATCCCCTGGCGAGGGGGCGAGACGAGCAGTACTTC. It encodes CASSQDPLARGRDEQYF.

The rearrangement uses TRBV19 and TRBJ1-1; 8 positions match TRBD1. Germline CDR1 and CDR2: LNHDA and SQIVND (reference sequence). The V gene end was trimmed by 5 bases and the J gene end by 2 bases; junction bases not matched to a gene: 7. The CDR3 runs 15 residues. The CDR3 DNA reads as TGTGCCAGTAGTCCCTTGGACAGGGCCAACACTGAAGCTTTCTTT. Encoded protein: CASSPLDRANTEAFF.

The chain recombines TRBV5-1 with TRBJ2-7, with D perhaps matching TRBD1 (6 bases). Germline V gives CDR1 SGHRS, CDR2 YFSETQ. The CDR3 has 13 amino acids. V shed 2 bases and J shed 5 bases, with 11 bases lying between them. The CDR3 DNA sequence: TGCGCCAGCAGCTTTGACAGGCTCGACGAGCAGTACTTC. It codes for CASSFDRLDEQYF.

This chain uses TRBV14 with TRBJ1-1, with 7 bases lining up with TRBD1. CDR3 size: 14 residues. The V gene end was trimmed by 3 bases and the J gene end by 6 bases; junction bases not matched to a gene: 7. Germline CDR1 reads SGHDN; CDR2 reads FVKESK. CDR3 DNA: TGTGCCAGCAGCCATAACAGGGGCCTCCCTGAAGCTTTCTTT. Translated: CASSHNRGLPEAFF.

Here the CDR3 reads CASSPLVGTLEQYF. CDR3 in DNA: TGTGCCAGCAGCCCTCTCGTGGGCACCTTGGAGCAGTACTTC. The chain recombines TRBV5-8 with TRBJ2-7; D not certain. Germline lookup yields CDR1 SGHTS and CDR2 YDEGEE. This CDR3 is 14 amino acids long. V was pared by 4 bases and J by 7 bases, with 18 bases between.

The chain employs TRBV5-4 and TRBJ2-3; D ambiguous. The CDR3 is made up of 14 amino acids. Germline V gene sequence: CDR1 SGHNT, CDR2 YYREEE (reference sequence). Between the trimmed V and J ends, which lost 2 bases and 2 bases, there was a span of 9 bases. The CDR3 sequence: CASSFELYTDTQYF. The CDR3 region has the DNA TGTGCCAGCAGCTTCGAACTGTACACAGATACGCAGTATTTT.

V and J are TRBV5-1 and TRBJ1-4; 7 bases line up with TRBD1. Germline values: CDR1 SGHRS, CDR2 YFSETQ. The CDR3 consists of 15 residues. V gave up 5 bases and J gave up 0 bases; unmatched junction bases: 4. The CDR3 is CASRLTGTTNEKLFF. The CDR3 DNA reads as TGCGCCAGCAGATTGACAGGGACAACTAATGAAAAACTGTTTTTT.

The V gene is TRBV15, the J gene TRBJ2-7; no clear D gene. CDR1 and CDR2 (germline): LNHNV, YYDKDF (reference sequence). V lost 0 bases and J 4 bases, leaving 10 bases between the germline ends. The CDR3 has 14 residues. The CDR3 reads CATSRDTAAYEQYF. Written as DNA, the CDR3 is TGTGCCACCAGCAGAGATACAGCTGCATACGAGCAGTACTTC.

The chain is built from TRBV4-1 and TRBJ2-7; the match to TRBD2 covers 8 bases. Trimming at V came to 1 base and at J to 4 bases, leaving 6 bases not matched to a gene. CDR3 length: 15 amino acids. CDR1 is MGHRA, CDR2 YSYEKL, per germline. CDR3 in amino acids: CASSQVKLADYEQYF. In DNA, the CDR3 is TGCGCCAGCAGCCAAGTCAAACTAGCGGATTACGAGCAGTACTTC.

The J gene is TRBJ1-2, the V gene TRBV5-8; D is perhaps TRBD1 (6 bases). Per germline, CDR1 SGHTS and CDR2 YDEGEE. This CDR3 contains 14 residues. V was cut by 4 bases and J by 7 bases, with 17 bases left in between. The CDR3 DNA is TGTGCCAGCAGCGTGCGTGGGGGCCCCCTTGGCTACACCTTC. This encodes CASSVRGGPLGYTF.

V gene TRBV19 combines with J gene TRBJ2-5; D remains ambiguous. The CDR3 loop spans 16 amino acids. V was shortened by 3 bases and J by 1 base, with 15 bases between the two germline ends. Germline V gene data show CDR1 as LNHDA and CDR2 as SQIVND (reference sequence). CDR3 region: CASSIGWNPSQETQYF. The CDR3 DNA reads as TGTGCCAGTAGTATTGGGTGGAACCCTAGCCAAGAGACCCAGTACTTC.

The V call is TRBV4-2, the J call TRBJ1-1, with 7 bases identical to TRBD1. The CDR3 length is 16 residues. CDR1 is LGHNA and CDR2 is YNFKEQ in the germline V gene. V gave up 1 base and J gave up 2 bases; unmatched junction bases: 7. The CDR3 sequence: CASSQVVGTANTEAFF. The CDR3 nucleotides read TGTGCCAGCAGCCAAGTCGTGGGGACAGCTAACACTGAAGCTTTCTTT.

The gene calls are TRBV6-4 and TRBJ2-1, with 7 bases aligning to TRBD2. Germline V lookup: CDR1 MRHNA, CDR2 SNTAGT. CDR3 size: 15 residues. V gave up 0 bases and J gave up 3 bases; unmatched junction bases: 2. In DNA, the CDR3 is TGTGCCAGCAGTGACTCGGGGGGGGGCTACAATGAGCAGTTCTTC. Translated, it gives CASSDSGGGYNEQFF.

The genes are TRBV7-6 and TRBJ1-1; 7 bases are shared with TRBD1. The germline CDR1 and CDR2 sequences are SGHVS and FNYEAQ. This CDR3 has 13 amino acids. With 5 bases clipped from V and 9 bases from J, the junction kept 9 bases outside the gene matches. CDR3 sequence: CASSADRASKAFF. In DNA form, the CDR3 reads TGTGCCAGCAGCGCAGACAGGGCTAGTAAAGCTTTCTTT.

The chain is built from TRBV7-3 and TRBJ1-6, with 7 nucleotides matching TRBD1. The V and J ends lost 1 base and 5 bases, in that order; junction bases with no gene match: 8. Germline assignment: CDR1 SGHTA and CDR2 FQGTGA. The CDR3 has 17 residues. The CDR3 bases are TGTGCCAGCAGCTTAAATCCCGGGACAGCCGATAATTCACCCCTCCACTTT. Translation gives CASSLNPGTADNSPLHF.

The chain uses TRBV5-6 and TRBJ2-5; 8 bases are a match to TRBD2. The CDR3 totals 14 residues. CDR1 is SGHDT, CDR2 YYEEEE, per germline. V dropped 2 bases and J dropped 4; count of bases not matched to a gene: 4. Here the CDR3 reads CASSLTGGSETQYF. The CDR3 nucleotides read TGTGCCAGCAGCTTAACGGGGGGGTCAGAGACCCAGTACTTC.

The genes are TRBV6-1 and TRBJ2-7, with TRBD1 identical over 9 bases. Germline CDR1 is MNHNS and CDR2 is SASEGT. Trimming at V came to 8 bases and at J to 3 bases, leaving 2 bases not matched to a gene. The CDR3 is made up of 12 amino acids. DNA for the CDR3: TGTGCCAGCGGGACAGGGCTCTACGAGCAGTACTTC. Encoded protein: CASGTGLYEQYF.

J is TRBJ2-3 and V is TRBV13; D possibly corresponds to TRBD2 (7 bases). Germline-derived CDR1 and CDR2 are PRHDT and FYEKMQ (reference sequence). Trimming removed 2 bases from V and 3 bases from J, with 18 bases in between. CDR3 length: 17 amino acids. CDR3 region: CASSLSGGHAGTDTQYF. In DNA form, the CDR3 reads TGTGCCAGCAGCTTATCGGGGGGCCATGCGGGGACAGATACGCAGTATTTT.